The T cell receptor (beta chain) under discussion was sequenced for a study of cytomegalovirus exposure and HLA in healthy donors (dated 2017 in TCRdb). Context from the whole study: According to an earlier analysis of a few hundred of the donors, about 179 million T cells yielded approximately 120 million unique TCR beta sequences and 276 Gb of sequence data. Rather than drawing on any new phenotypic data, the later analysis identified candidate immune exposures from TCR beta sequences and the way those sequences occurred across donors. About 280 gigabases of sequencing data and tens of millions of unique TCR sequences made up an early release that covered approximately 650 HLA-typed donors. Both class I and class II loci were covered by HLA typing, at four-digit resolution. The study aimed to test whether cataloging public T cell receptors could reveal signatures of past pathogen exposure. An earlier analysis of some 500 of the donors applied high-throughput TCR beta sequencing to assess whether each TCR beta V gene segment acted as functional or pseudogenic. The genetic ancestry cluster associated with self-reported Caucasian donors included 70% to 85% of the approximately 410 genotyped donors. All discovery cohort repertoires had been generated using a single sequencing platform. On average, roughly 200,000 unique TCR beta nucleotide sequences were sequenced per donor among 398 genotyped donors of the cohort, with 15% to 20% of those sequences being non-productive. Typing coverage varied by locus: roughly 629-640 donors for A, B, C, DRB1 and DQB1; more than 500 for DQA1; around 570 for DPA1; fewer than 480 for DPB1. Along with the roughly 610-subject first cohort, a separate validation cohort of around 110 different subjects was used. Donor age, sex, ethnicity and CMV serostatus were compiled together with the repertoire data. A later genetic analysis used genome-wide SNP genotypes for about 55% of the 666 donors, treating that subset as a discovery cohort. To predict cytomegalovirus infection status, the study brought together high-throughput TCR immunosequencing, statistical association of individual TCRs with disease status, and machine learning. A later analysis re-examined previously published TCR beta repertoires from roughly 650 donors and added high-resolution HLA genotyping to investigate patterns of TCR occurrence. Several DR-DQ haplotypes were treated as single units for association and clustering because of strong linkage in the cohort. The T cell repertoires of 700 or so subjects were profiled by immunosequencing and related to cytomegalovirus serostatus.

The cohort consisted of hundreds of healthy bone marrow donors. All cohort members were sampled while nominally healthy, although unrecorded immune exposures were likely present. The donor was CMV seronegative and belonged to the group of 350 or so seronegative cohort members. A peripheral blood sample was provided by each donor, and peripheral blood mononuclear cells were used for TCR beta sequencing. Genomic DNA was extracted from the blood cell samples with the Qiagen DNeasy Blood Extraction Kit. Broader findings and caveats from the paper: A later genetic analysis associated a missense DCLRE1C variant with V-gene and J-gene trimming of TCR beta chains, and an independent cohort replicated the association. In the study, 150 to 200 TCR beta chains were listed as associated with cytomegalovirus. Several of the top co-occurrence clusters appeared to be linked to parvovirus B19, influenza, CMV and Epstein-Barr virus, according to a later analysis. Roughly 17 rarely observed V segments, including chromosome 9 orphons, were excluded from the earlier analysis of some 590 of the donors because counts were too low. Sequencing depth was assumed to be roughly uniform across donors in the presence/absence analyses, though that assumption may not hold. A cluster of highly shared sequence variants was judged likely to be a technical artifact of the sequencing pipeline. A few of the identified cytomegalovirus-associated TCR beta chains were confirmed in vitro to be specific for cytomegalovirus antigens. Some IMGT-functional V segments, including TRBV6-2 and TRBV6-3, could not be distinguished by the 87-base-pair reads and were therefore excluded. In a later analysis, TCR association rates were found to vary across HLA loci, with the most associated TCRs seen for DRB1 alleles and the fewest for HLA-C alleles. In a later analysis, HLA-associated TCR beta chains showed more clonal expansion and lower generation probabilities than non-associated chains that were equally common. CMV serostatus was the only immune exposure information available for the cohort. HLA typing was unavailable for some donors at each locus, so association tests used only the typed subset. Most CMV-associated TCR beta chains appeared to be HLA-restricted in a later analysis, and the HLA associations seemed to be driven largely by CMV exposure. A further reported finding was that TCR beta sequences accurately predicted the HLA-A and HLA-B alleles for most subjects in the first cohort. When HLA alleles, especially DR and DQ, strongly co-occurred, TCR associations were difficult to assign to individual alleles. The classifier was reported to diagnose cytomegalovirus status with high specificity and sensitivity in both the original cohort and the validation cohort. Linkage disequilibrium might explain the correlated functional status among segregating V segments, but an unknown experimental factor could not be ruled out. Across donors, most TCR sequences were observed very rarely, whereas some public TCRs were present in many individuals. It was suggested by the authors that the approach could potentially be generalized to other disease states and immunological phenotypes. In a later analysis, some 18,000 TCR beta sequences were associated with specific HLA alleles at a false discovery rate of 0.05. In an earlier analysis of approximately 590 of the donors, most TCR beta V segments appeared in productive rearrangements about 90% or about 30% of the time, broadly matching IMGT annotations. Only TCR beta chains were sequenced in this cohort, and the absence of alpha or paired-chain data limited detectable features. Compared with the roughly 670-donor mean, donors in an Asian-associated ancestry cluster had fewer N-insertions in productive TCRs, according to a later genetic analysis.

Library method: the immunoSEQ multiplex PCR assay. The multiplex PCR relied on a mix of 60 forward primers for TCR Vbeta segments and 13 reverse primers for TCR Jbeta segments. Amplification of the CDR3 region of rearranged TCR beta genes was performed with a multiplex PCR assay on genomic DNA. The Illumina HiSeq System was used to sequence the amplified TCR beta libraries as 87-base-pair reads. The original pipeline was this. A later analysis tallied 75 million to 85 million unique TCR beta chains across the 666 repertoires, and around 10 million of those chains were shared by two or more donors. Raw reads were error-corrected and collapsed into unique sequences with a nearest-neighbor algorithm that merged closely related sequences to remove PCR and sequencing errors. V, D and J gene segments were assigned by aligning CDR3 sequences to IMGT reference sequences. For a sequence to be retained, at least a six-nucleotide match to both a V gene segment and a J gene segment was required. Rearrangements were classified as productive when the CDR3 lacked stop codons and remained in frame with V and J, and all other rearrangements were classified as non-productive. CDR3 was defined by IMGT convention, running from the second conserved V-encoded cysteine to the conserved J-encoded phenylalanine. In an earlier analysis of roughly 580 of the donors, sequences lacking an unambiguous match to a single V gene segment were excluded. An earlier analysis of a few hundred of the donors called V segments functional above 56.7% productive rearrangements and segregating when the between-donor standard deviation exceeded 5%. A statistical classification framework was built for diagnosing cytomegalovirus status from the catalog of TCR beta chain sequences. In a later analysis, TCR nucleotide sequences were compared against IMGT/GENE-DB human TR gene sequences so that V and J genes could be assigned. In a later analysis, CDR3 sequences and most-parsimonious VDJ recombination scenarios were assigned using the TCRdist pipeline. In a later analysis, each TCR beta chain was defined by its CDR3 amino acid sequence together with its V-gene family, and reads without a unique V-gene family were excluded. As a way to deal with suspected cross-contamination and a sequencing artifact, a later analysis dropped hundreds of nucleotide sequences that were highly shared and had low generation probability. In a later analysis, a clonal expansion index was calculated for each public chain from normalized within-repertoire ranks of inferred template counts. In a later analysis, generation probabilities were computed with a VDJ recombination model fitted to out-of-frame rearrangements, and the resulting probabilities were checked against IGoR. In a later analysis, TCR-TCR, TCR-HLA and TCR-CMV co-occurrence was scored with hypergeometric tests, and a repertoire-size bias correction was applied to TCR pairs. A later analysis estimated false discovery rates by permuting HLA or CMV assignments 20 times. In a later analysis, co-occurring TCRs were grouped using DBSCAN, and TCRdist sequence similarity was added for clustering within HLA-allele-positive subsets. Repertoires with fewer than 30,000 or more than 120,000 public chains were left out of co-occurrence clustering, as were five repertoires with anomalous nucleotide sharing. The immuneACCESS repertoire file appears here via TCRdb, limited to in-frame rearrangements. These files lack a portion of the clones; in checked studies, under half of the deficit traces to unresolved V genes, and the cause of the others is not known. The DNA gave D and trimming, while V, J and clone size come from that table. This sample comprises under 150,000 clones, 65% to 90% of them detected only once. The ten largest clonotypes hold 0.95% to 1.5% of the sample.

Remarks on this clone: The antigen it recognizes is unknown. No much larger clone is present one base from it, and per-base qualities are unavailable.

V and J lose 4 bases and 4 bases, and a span of 14 bases separates them. In the germline V gene, CDR1 corresponds to SGDLS and CDR2 to YYNGEE. From the cysteine through the phenylalanine, the CDR3 covers 14 amino acids. Left in the record is the CDR3 DNA by itself, 42 bases read in frame from the first base. Sequencing was carried out using PBMCs. The receptor comes from a girl aged 2-9 years in good health and CMV-seronegative. The sequence links TRBV9 to TRBJ1-1; no D segment can be confidently identified. The DNA is TGTGCCAGCAGCCGGGAGAGCAGAACCACTGAAGCTTTCTTT. This codes for CASSRESRTTEAFF.